This TCR beta chain was recovered during a study of CD8 T cells in ankylosing spondylitis. Study-wide findings and caveats: Existing reports had already noted some motif variants in reactive arthritis synovial fluid and blood. A motif of roughly 8 highly homologous TCR beta variants was seen as apparently characteristic of ankylosing spondylitis blood.

As for this clonotype: Its antigen is as yet unknown.

TCRdb reprocessed the 5' RACE reads with MiXCR, giving one entry per CDR3 protein. The profile shows 350,000 to 450,000 distinct CDR3 sequences, 25% to 30% of them singletons. The CDR3 totals 14 residues. CDR1 and CDR2 (germline): SGHVS, FQNEAQ. V lost 5 bases, J lost 0 bases, and 5 bases lay in between. The V and J genes are TRBV7-8 and TRBJ2-6; no clear D gene. The source is a male donor with ankylosing spondylitis. Sequencing was performed on blood, either unsorted or a sorted T cell fraction (not recorded which). The DNA of the CDR3 is TGTGCCAGCAGCAAGGACTCTGGGGCCAACGTCCTGACTTTC. It specifies CASSKDSGANVLTF.